Listed below are T cell receptor beta chains from one sample, sequenced in a study of T cell responses to AZD1222 COVID-19 vaccine. Profiled with immunoSEQ multiplex PCR; TCRdb holds only in-frame clones, not every one. This table has approximately 120,000 clones, approximately 85% appearing once. The sample consisted of peripheral blood, taken 28 days after the second AZD1222 dose. These TCRs come from an adult who received the AZD1222 COVID-19 vaccine. CDR3s include the opening cysteine and the closing phenylalanine or tryptophan. D genes are given only for firm matches. Rows may omit the clone size; those that give it use once, few, many or a size class.

size: NA
V: TRBV5-1
J: TRBJ2-2
D: TRBD1
CDR3: CASSRDRGTGELFF
DNA: TGCGCCAGCAGCCGAGACAGGGGGACCGGGGAGCTGTTTTTT

size: NA
V: TRBV5-1
J: TRBJ2-5
D: NA
CDR3: CASSFSGWGETQYF
DNA: TGCGCCAGCAGCTTCTCAGGGTGGGGAGAGACCCAGTACTTC

size: NA
V: TRBV6-5
J: TRBJ2-3
D: NA
CDR3: CASSSSDTQYF
DNA: TGTGCCAGCAGTTCATCAGATACGCAGTATTTT

size: NA
V: TRBV28
J: TRBJ2-2
D: NA
CDR3: CASSPGGLVGELFF
DNA: TGTGCCAGCAGCCCTGGGGGGTTGGTCGGGGAGCTGTTTTTT

size: NA
V: TRBV5-1
J: TRBJ2-1
D: NA
CDR3: CASSLGDSYNEQFF
DNA: TGCGCCAGCAGTCTGGGGGATTCCTACAATGAGCAGTTCTTC

size: NA
V: TRBV3-1/TRBV3-2
J: TRBJ1-6
D: NA
CDR3: CASSQAGQFILNSPLHF
DNA: TGTGCCAGCAGTCAAGCGGGCCAATTCATACTAAATTCACCCCTCCACTTT

size: NA
V: TRBV30
J: TRBJ1-2
D: NA
CDR3: CALDSQNYGYTF
DNA: TGTGCCTTGGACAGCCAGAACTATGGCTACACCTTC

size: NA
V: TRBV6-6
J: TRBJ1-5
D: NA
CDR3: CASSRQPHQPQHF
DNA: TGTGCCAGCAGTCGACAGCCGCATCAGCCCCAGCATTTT

size: few
V: TRBV18
J: TRBJ2-5
D: NA
CDR3: CASSPRGAGETQYF
DNA: TGTGCCAGCTCACCCCGGGGGGCCGGGGAGACCCAGTACTTC

size: once
V: TRBV30
J: TRBJ2-3
D: TRBD2
CDR3: CAWSASGGGTDTQYF
DNA: TGTGCCTGGAGTGCCAGCGGGGGAGGGACAGATACGCAGTATTTT

size: NA
V: TRBV9
J: TRBJ1-6
D: NA
CDR3: CASTPDGAYNSPLHF
DNA: TGTGCCAGCACCCCGGACGGAGCCTATAATTCACCCCTCCACTTT

size: NA
V: TRBV5-1
J: TRBJ2-2
D: NA
CDR3: CASSFGRVGNTGELFF
DNA: TGCGCCAGCAGCTTCGGGCGAGTCGGGAACACCGGGGAGCTGTTTTTT

size: few
V: TRBV29-1
J: TRBJ1-1
D: NA
CDR3: CSVGEVPNTEAFF
DNA: TGCAGCGTTGGGGAGGTTCCGAACACTGAAGCTTTCTTT

size: NA
V: TRBV5-6
J: TRBJ1-6
D: TRBD1
CDR3: CASSRDRVRSPLHF
DNA: TGTGCCAGCAGCCGGGACAGGGTTAGATCACCCCTCCACTTT

size: NA
V: TRBV27
J: TRBJ1-5
D: NA
CDR3: CASSFLQDYSNQPQHF
DNA: TGTGCCAGCAGTTTTCTACAGGACTATAGCAATCAGCCCCAGCATTTT

size: NA
V: TRBV18
J: TRBJ2-2
D: NA
CDR3: CASHTTFYTKLTTGELFF
DNA: TGTGCCAGTCATACTACCTTTTACACCAAGTTAACCACCGGGGAGCTGTTTTTT

size: NA
V: TRBV5-1
J: TRBJ1-4
D: NA
CDR3: CASRLGDINEKLFF
DNA: TGCGCCAGCAGACTGGGGGATATTAATGAAAAACTGTTTTTT

size: NA
V: TRBV27
J: TRBJ2-3
D: NA
CDR3: CASRTGPGGDTQYF
DNA: TGTGCCAGCCGAACGGGGCCCGGGGGAGATACGCAGTATTTT

size: once
V: TRBV10-1
J: TRBJ1-5
D: NA
CDR3: CANRSPRGTSCSNQPQHF
DNA: TGCGCCAACAGATCGCCCCGAGGGACAAGTTGTAGCAATCAGCCCCAGCATTTT

size: NA
V: TRBV30
J: TRBJ1-5
D: TRBD1
CDR3: CACTGQGHNQPQHF
DNA: TGTGCCTGTACGGGACAGGGGCACAATCAGCCCCAGCATTTT

size: NA
V: TRBV11-2
J: TRBJ2-4
D: TRBD1
CDR3: CASSQDRQNIQYF
DNA: TGTGCCAGCAGCCAGGACAGGCAAAACATTCAGTACTTC

size: NA
V: TRBV28
J: TRBJ2-7
D: NA
CDR3: CASRGLSYEQYF
DNA: TGTGCCAGCAGGGGGCTTTCCTACGAGCAGTACTTC

size: medium-sized
V: TRBV5-1
J: TRBJ2-7
D: TRBD2
CDR3: CASSLDAGGPFEQYF
DNA: TGCGCCAGCAGCTTGGATGCGGGGGGGCCTTTCGAGCAGTACTTC

size: once
V: TRBV7-6
J: TRBJ2-3
D: TRBD2
CDR3: CASSLRGGGEDTQYF
DNA: TGTGCCAGCAGCTTAAGAGGCGGGGGGGAAGATACGCAGTATTTT

size: once
V: TRBV7-2
J: TRBJ2-1
D: TRBD2
CDR3: CASSTPSSGGFTYNEQFF
DNA: TGTGCCAGCAGCACACCGAGTAGCGGGGGCTTTACCTACAATGAGCAGTTCTTC

size: NA
V: TRBV4-1
J: TRBJ1-1
D: TRBD1
CDR3: CASSQGQGYWETEAFF
DNA: TGCGCCAGCAGCCAAGGACAGGGGTATTGGGAAACTGAAGCTTTCTTT

size: few
V: TRBV1
J: TRBJ1-5
D: NA
CDR3: CTSSQDREQGLNQPQHF
DNA: TGCACCAGCAGCCAAGATAGAGAACAGGGCTTAAATCAGCCCCAGCATTTT

size: NA
V: TRBV11-2
J: TRBJ1-1
D: TRBD1
CDR3: CASSLTQGGTLNTEAFF
DNA: TGTGCCAGCAGCCTAACCCAGGGGGGGACTTTGAACACTGAAGCTTTCTTT

size: NA
V: TRBV6-2/TRBV6-3
J: TRBJ1-6
D: NA
CDR3: CASSRQGTDNSPLHF
DNA: TGTGCCAGCAGCCGCCAGGGGACGGATAATTCACCCCTCCACTTT

size: NA
V: TRBV5-1
J: TRBJ1-4
D: NA
CDR3: CASRPGTDEKLFF
DNA: TGCGCCAGCAGACCCGGGACCGATGAAAAACTGTTTTTT

size: NA
V: TRBV18
J: TRBJ2-7
D: TRBD2
CDR3: CASSPLLAGWRTVSEQYF
DNA: TGTGCCAGCTCACCTTTACTAGCGGGGTGGAGGACCGTGAGCGAGCAGTACTTC

size: few
V: TRBV2
J: TRBJ1-6
D: TRBD1
CDR3: CASRGTDNSPLHF
DNA: TGTGCCAGCAGAGGGACAGATAATTCACCCCTCCACTTT

size: NA
V: TRBV5-6
J: TRBJ1-1
D: NA
CDR3: CASSLRTEAFF
DNA: TGTGCCAGCAGCTTGCGCACTGAAGCTTTCTTT

size: NA
V: TRBV6-5
J: TRBJ1-3
D: NA
CDR3: CASSLDNGPGNTIYF
DNA: TGTGCCAGCAGTCTCGACAATGGCCCTGGAAACACCATATATTTT

size: few
V: TRBV14
J: TRBJ1-3
D: NA
CDR3: CASSRGTGNTIYF
DNA: TGTGCCAGCAGCAGGGGGACTGGAAACACCATATATTTT

size: NA
V: TRBV5-4
J: TRBJ1-1
D: NA
CDR3: CASSTGGRSNTEAFF
DNA: TGTGCCAGCAGCACCGGGGGGCGGTCGAACACTGAAGCTTTCTTT

size: NA
V: TRBV6-2/TRBV6-3
J: TRBJ1-2
D: NA
CDR3: CASSYEAGTWGYTF
DNA: TGTGCCAGCAGTTACGAAGCAGGGACTTGGGGCTACACCTTC

size: NA
V: TRBV28
J: TRBJ2-3
D: TRBD2
CDR3: CASSSPGGGPDTQYF
DNA: TGTGCCAGCAGCTCCCCTGGGGGGGGTCCCGATACGCAGTATTTT

size: NA
V: TRBV18
J: TRBJ1-1
D: NA
CDR3: CASGGGLNTEAFF
DNA: TGTGCCAGCGGCGGGGGCCTGAACACTGAAGCTTTCTTT

size: NA
V: TRBV30
J: TRBJ2-1
D: TRBD2
CDR3: CAWTLGGEQFF
DNA: TGTGCCTGGACCTTGGGGGGGGAGCAGTTCTTC

size: once
V: TRBV5-1
J: TRBJ1-5
D: NA
CDR3: CASSLEGISNQPQHF
DNA: TGCGCCAGCAGCTTGGAAGGGATAAGCAATCAGCCCCAGCATTTT

size: few
V: TRBV19
J: TRBJ2-7
D: TRBD2
CDR3: CASSPGTSGAYEQYF
DNA: TGTGCCAGTAGTCCGGGGACTAGCGGGGCCTACGAGCAGTACTTC

size: NA
V: TRBV23-1
J: TRBJ1-5
D: TRBD1
CDR3: CASSQSSGGRQPQHF
DNA: TGCGCCAGCAGTCAATCGTCAGGGGGTCGTCAGCCCCAGCATTTT

size: NA
V: TRBV4-1
J: TRBJ1-5
D: TRBD1
CDR3: CASSQVDRANQPQHF
DNA: TGCGCCAGCAGCCAAGTCGACAGGGCAAATCAGCCCCAGCATTTT

size: once
V: TRBV7-9
J: TRBJ2-5
D: TRBD2
CDR3: CASSLAASGGSQETQYF
DNA: TGTGCCAGCAGCTTAGCGGCCAGCGGGGGGTCCCAAGAGACCCAGTACTTC

size: NA
V: TRBV25-1
J: TRBJ1-6
D: TRBD1
CDR3: CASSASTGVSRGSPLHF
DNA: TGTGCCAGCAGTGCCTCGACAGGGGTTTCGAGAGGATCACCCCTCCACTTT

size: NA
V: TRBV28
J: TRBJ1-6
D: NA
CDR3: CASRITGSSPLHF
DNA: TGTGCCAGCAGGATAACAGGGAGTTCACCCCTCCACTTT

size: NA
V: TRBV3-1/TRBV3-2
J: TRBJ1-6
D: NA
CDR3: CASTTGNSPLHF
DNA: TGTGCCAGCACGACGGGTAATTCACCCCTCCACTTT

size: NA
V: TRBV6-5
J: TRBJ2-7
D: TRBD2
CDR3: CASSSGLAGNYEQYF
DNA: TGTGCCAGCAGTTCTGGACTAGCGGGGAACTACGAGCAGTACTTC

size: NA
V: TRBV19
J: TRBJ1-6
D: TRBD1
CDR3: CASRIPGQYNSPLHF
DNA: TGTGCCAGTAGAATCCCGGGACAGTATAATTCACCCCTCCACTTT